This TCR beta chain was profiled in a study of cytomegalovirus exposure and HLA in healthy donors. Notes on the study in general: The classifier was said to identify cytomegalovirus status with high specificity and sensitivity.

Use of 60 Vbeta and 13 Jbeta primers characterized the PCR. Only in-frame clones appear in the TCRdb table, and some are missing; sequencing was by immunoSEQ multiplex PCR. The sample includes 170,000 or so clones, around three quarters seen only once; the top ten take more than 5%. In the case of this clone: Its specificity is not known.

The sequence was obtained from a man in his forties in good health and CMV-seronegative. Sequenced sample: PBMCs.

This CDR3 reads CASSPGLAGHRTDTQYF. CDR3 nucleotide sequence: TGCGCCAGCAGCCCCGGACTAGCGGGACACCGCACAGATACGCAGTATTTT. The rearrangement joins TRBV4-3 to TRBJ2-3, with 12 bases aligning to TRBD2. This CDR3 is 17 amino acids long. With 4 bases clipped from V and 1 base from J, the junction kept 6 bases outside the gene matches. Germline-derived CDR1 and CDR2 are LGHNA and YSLEER.